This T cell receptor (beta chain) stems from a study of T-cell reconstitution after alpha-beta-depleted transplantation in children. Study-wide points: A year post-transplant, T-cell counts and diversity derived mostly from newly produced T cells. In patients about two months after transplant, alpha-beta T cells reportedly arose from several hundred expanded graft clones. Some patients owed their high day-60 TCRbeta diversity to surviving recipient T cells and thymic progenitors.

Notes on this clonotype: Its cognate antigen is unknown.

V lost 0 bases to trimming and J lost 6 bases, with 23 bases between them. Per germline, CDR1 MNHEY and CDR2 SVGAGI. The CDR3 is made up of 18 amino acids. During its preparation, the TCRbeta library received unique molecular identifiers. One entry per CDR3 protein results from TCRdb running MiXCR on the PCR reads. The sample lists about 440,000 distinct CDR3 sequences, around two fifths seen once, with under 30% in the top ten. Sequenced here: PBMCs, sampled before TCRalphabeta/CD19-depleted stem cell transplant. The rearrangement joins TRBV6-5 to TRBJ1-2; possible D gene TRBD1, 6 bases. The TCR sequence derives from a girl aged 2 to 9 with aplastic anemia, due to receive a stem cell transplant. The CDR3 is CASSYSVRWGAIKDGYTF. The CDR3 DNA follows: TGTGCCAGCAGTTACTCGGTCCGTTGGGGGGCGATAAAGGATGGCTACACCTTC.